These T cell receptor beta chains were read from a single sample in a study of shared clonotypes between healthy human individuals. Method: immunoSEQ multiplex PCR; TCRdb's copy keeps in-frame clones and lacks some. Counted here are about 2.3 million clones, roughly 90% occurring once; the ten biggest clones make up around 0.35%. The sequenced material came from naive CD4+ T cells from PBMCs. These receptors all come from a man younger than 35 in good health. Some clones in this sample may be carry-over from other donors' samples. Both conserved end residues are part of each CDR3. The D gene is left open where the match is weak. Clone sizes are given selectively: once, few, many, or a class where the clone is expanded.

D gene,J gene,V gene,clone size,CDR3 DNA,CDR3 protein
.,TRBJ2-5,TRBV28,.,TGTGCCAGCAGTTTAGGGGGGGCCCAAGAGACCCAGTACTTC,CASSLGGAQETQYF
TRBD1,TRBJ2-7,TRBV6-5,.,TGTGCCAGCAGCAACAACCGGGACAGGGGGCGTGAGCAGTACTTC,CASSNNRDRGREQYF
TRBD2,TRBJ2-7,TRBV5-4,.,TGTGCCAGCAGCCCATGGTTGGTGGGGACCTCTAGCGGGAGTTTCTGGGAGCAGTACTTC,CASSPWLVGTSSGSFWEQYF
TRBD1,TRBJ2-1,TRBV5-1,.,TGCGCCAGCAGCTTGGCCCCGGGACAGGGGCTAAATGAGCAGTTCTTC,CASSLAPGQGLNEQFF
.,TRBJ2-2,TRBV6-5,.,TGTGCCAGCGGTGGACCCCCCGGGGAGCTGTTTTTT,CASGGPPGELFF
TRBD1,TRBJ2-1,TRBV23-1,once,TGCGCCAGCAGTGCCGGACAGGGGGCGGACGGGCAGTTCTTC,CASSAGQGADGQFF
.,TRBJ2-5,TRBV6-6,.,TGTGCCAGCAGTCGGCAGAGTGGGACCCAGTACTTC,CASSRQSGTQYF
.,TRBJ1-1,TRBV6-6,.,TGTGCCAGCAGTTACAGGGACACTGAAGCTTTCTTT,CASSYRDTEAFF
.,TRBJ2-7,TRBV5-1,.,TGCGCCAGCAGCTTGGGGCGAGGGCAGGGGGGAATCTACGAGCAGTACTTC,CASSLGRGQGGIYEQYF
.,TRBJ2-7,TRBV7-2,.,TGTGCCAGCAGCTTAGGAGGGGCGGTGGTGCGGTACTTC,CASSLGGAVVRYF
.,TRBJ1-2,TRBV21-1,.,TGTGCCGGAACAGGGAGGAATGGCTATGGCTACACCTTC,CAGTGRNGYGYTF
.,TRBJ1-1,TRBV5-1,.,TGCGCCAGCAGCCTGGGACCGAACACTGAAGCTTTCTTT,CASSLGPNTEAFF
TRBD1,TRBJ1-5,TRBV7-7,.,TGTGCCAGCAGCTTATCGGGACAGAGCAATCAGCCCCAGCATTTT,CASSLSGQSNQPQHF
.,TRBJ1-5,TRBV28,.,TGTGCCAGCAGTCTGGGCGGAAGCAATCAGCCCCAGCATTTT,CASSLGGSNQPQHF
.,TRBJ1-2,TRBV29-1,.,TGCAGCGTTGAGGACAGCTCTAACTATGGCTACACCTTC,CSVEDSSNYGYTF
.,TRBJ2-5,TRBV21-1,.,TGTGCCAGCAGCAAAGCGCTAATGGGGTCAGGGGAGGCAGAGACCCAGTACTTC,CASSKALMGSGEAETQYF
.,TRBJ1-5,TRBV30,.,TGTGCCTGGAGCAAAACAGATCAGCCCCAGCATTTT,CAWSKTDQPQHF
TRBD2,TRBJ2-3,TRBV6-6,.,TGTGCCAGCAGTTCCTTGGGACTAGCGGGAGGGGATACGCAGTATTTT,CASSSLGLAGGDTQYF
.,TRBJ2-3,TRBV6-5,.,TGTGCCAGCAGCGTCCCGGGCGCAGATACGCAGTATTTT,CASSVPGADTQYF
.,TRBJ2-1,TRBV5-4,.,TGTGCCAGCAGTCGGCCGGACAAGAGCTCCTACAATGAGCAGTTCTTC,CASSRPDKSSYNEQFF
.,TRBJ2-7,TRBV6-4,.,TGTGCCAGCAGTCTCGAGAGCGGACGCTCCTACGAGCAGTACTTC,CASSLESGRSYEQYF
TRBD2,TRBJ2-2,TRBV9,once,TGTGCCAGCAGCGTAGTGCCTAGCGGGGCCACCGGGGAGCTGTTTTTT,CASSVVPSGATGELFF
.,TRBJ2-3,TRBV6-5,.,TGTGCCAGCAGGACGGAGGCAGATACGCAGTATTTT,CASRTEADTQYF
.,TRBJ2-5,TRBV2,.,TGTGCCAGCACGCCCGAAAGGGAGACCCAGTACTTC,CASTPERETQYF
.,TRBJ2-1,TRBV5-1,.,TGCGCCAGCAGCTTACCGTACAATGAGCAGTTCTTC,CASSLPYNEQFF
TRBD2,TRBJ2-1,TRBV28,.,TGTGCCAGCAGTTCCCCCAGGACTAGCGGGGCTCCTGGGCAGTTCTTC,CASSSPRTSGAPGQFF
.,TRBJ1-1,TRBV10-3,.,TGTGCCATCAGTGAGTCTGGCAACGAGTCGGAAGCTTTCTTT,CAISESGNESEAFF
.,TRBJ2-7,TRBV4-1,.,TGCGCCAGCAGCCAAGTGTATTTCCCCAGTAGCCTAGCAACCCACGAGCAGTACTTC,CASSQVYFPSSLATHEQYF
.,TRBJ1-1,TRBV18,few,TGTGCCAGCTCGGCCAGCGGGCAGAGCACTGAAGCTTTCTTT,CASSASGQSTEAFF